Sequencing of this TCR beta chain was carried out in a study of post-analysis software for immune sequencing data. About the study: Patients with relapsing-remitting, secondary progressive and progressive-relapsing multiple sclerosis courses were all represented. Study-wide results and limits: A significant reduction in normalized Chao1 diversity was observed in multiple sclerosis patients versus controls. When patients were compared with controls, about 5 TRBV segments were more frequent, TRBV5-6, TRBV5-1 and TRBV20-1 among them.

To note about this clonotype: Antigen specificity is unknown.

The length of the CDR3 is 16 residues. Germline values: CDR1 KGHSH, CDR2 LQKENI. Trimming removed 3 bases from V and 7 bases from J, with 18 bases in between. The library was made from cDNA and included unique molecular identifiers. Researchers reported 550,000 or so cDNA molecules coming from approximately 1 to 10 million T cells. MiXCR, run by TCRdb on the PCR reads, gives a single entry per CDR3 protein. The data contain 600,000 to 750,000 distinct CDR3 sequences, 55% to 60% of them singletons. The TCR comes from a girl under 10 years old with multiple sclerosis. This chain links TRBV18 with TRBJ1-4, with D possibly being TRBD1 (6 bases). The sequenced sample was blood. CDR3 amino acids: CASSPLEAGVSEKLFF. CDR3 coding DNA: TGTGCCAGCTCACCCCTTGAGGCAGGGGTTAGTGAAAAACTGTTTTTT.